These 25 T cell receptor beta chains originate from one sample sequenced in a study of TIL therapy for anti-PD-1-resistant metastatic lung cancer. Sequencing used immunoSEQ v3. Profiling relied on immunoSEQ multiplex PCR, and the TCRdb table lists in-frame clones only, not all of them. The sample contains about 25,000 clones, about two thirds of which appear only once. Indicated time point: pre-treatment sample, taken before nivolumab and TIL therapy. Most excised metastases sampled were pleural nodules or supraclavicular lymph nodes. This specimen consisted of tumor tissue, obtained at baseline. The source is a person between 25 and 80 years old with non-small cell lung cancer.

This clone occurred a few times. The CDR3 nucleotides are TGTGCCAGCAGGGATTCACATAGACAGGGTAGAAAGACCCAGTACTTC. This sequence encodes CASRDSHRQGRKTQYF. This chain joins TRBV7-2 and TRBJ2-5; 7 positions match TRBD1. CDR3 length: 16 amino acids. Germline V gene sequence: CDR1 SGHTA, CDR2 FQGNSA. The junction had 16 bases not matched to a gene; V was cut back by 6 bases and J by 6 bases. The entire variable domain, with the rest obtained from reference TRBV7-2 and TRBJ2-5, is as follows: GAGVSQSPSNKVTEKGKDVELRCDPISGHTALYWYRQSLGQGLEFLIYFQGNSAPDKSGLPSDRFSAERTGGSVSTLTIQRTQQEDSAVYLCASRDSHRQGRKTQYFGPGTRLLVL.

The chain employs TRBV9 and TRBJ1-3; maybe TRBD1 (6 bases). V lost 3 bases and J lost 0, with 28 bases in between. In germline, CDR1 is SGDLS, CDR2 YYNGEE. CDR3 size: 21 residues. The CDR3 sequence: CASSATSLSGTLVYSGNTIYF. In DNA, the CDR3 is TGTGCCAGCAGCGCTACTAGCTTATCCGGGACATTGGTATACTCTGGAAACACCATATATTTT.

This clone showed up just once. This chain uses TRBV20-1 with TRBJ2-5; D ambiguous. Germline V gene sequence: CDR1 DFQATT, CDR2 SNEGSKA (reference sequence). Trimming removed 5 bases at V and 5 bases at J, with 9 bases between. The CDR3 loop spans 11 amino acids. The CDR3 bases are TGCAGTGCTGCTAGGCGGGAGACCCAGTACTTC. Its translation: CSAARRETQYF.

This clone has only one observation. The V and J genes are TRBV6-4 and TRBJ2-7; D gene unclear. The germline V and J ends were trimmed by 4 bases and 6 bases, with 13 bases remaining between them. CDR1 is MRHNA and CDR2 is SNTAGT in the germline V gene. CDR3 length: 13 amino acids. For the CDR3, the DNA is TGTGCCAGCAGTGCGGCGATTCTGGGCGAGCAGTACTTC. Translation: CASSAAILGEQYF.

This clone occurred once. The same CDR3 also results from other DNA sequences found in this sample. V gene TRBV11-3 combines with J gene TRBJ1-6; 10 nucleotides match TRBD1. This CDR3 has 17 amino acids. Germline assignment: CDR1 SGHNT and CDR2 YENEEA. With 0 bases clipped from V and 9 bases from J, the junction kept 8 bases outside the gene matches. The CDR3 coding sequence is TGTGCCAGCAGCTTAGATCTGGGGGGACAGGGGAGTTCACCCCTCCACTTT. Translating it yields CASSLDLGGQGSSPLHF.

The chain uses TRBV5-6 and TRBJ1-5, with D unclear. Germline V gene data show CDR1 as SGHDT and CDR2 as YYEEEE. The CDR3 spans 15 residues. The V end lost 1 base, the J end lost 7 bases, and 15 bases lay between the germline ends. The CDR3 loop reads CASSLFSGIGQPQHF. In DNA form, the CDR3 reads TGTGCCAGCAGCTTGTTCAGTGGGATTGGCCAGCCCCAGCATTTT.

By proportion, this clone is medium-sized. V and J are TRBV7-6 and TRBJ1-1; D gene uncertain. The V gene's germline CDR1 is SGHVS and CDR2 FNYEAQ. V lost 3 bases, J lost 0 bases, and 5 bases lay in between. CDR3 length equals 13 residues. CDR3 residues: CASSFGLNTEAFF. The CDR3 bases are TGTGCCAGCAGCTTCGGACTGAACACTGAAGCTTTCTTT.

This clone was seen a single time. This chain connects TRBV4-1 to TRBJ2-3; D call uncertain. Germline V CDR1 and CDR2: MGHRA, YSYEKL. Trimming took off 1 base at V and 1 base at J, with 9 bases between the two ends. The CDR3 runs 15 residues. CDR3 sequence reads: CASSQGPSGTDTQYF. DNA of the CDR3: TGCGCCAGCAGCCAAGGGCCTAGTGGCACAGATACGCAGTATTTT.

The rearrangement uses TRBV7-2 and TRBJ1-2, with TRBD1 as a possible D gene (5 bases). CDR3 length: 15 amino acids. Germline lookup yields CDR1 SGHTA and CDR2 FQGNSA. The V end lost 2 bases, the J end lost 4 bases, and 14 bases lay between the germline ends. CDR3 protein: CASSLSNRITYGYTF. Here the CDR3 DNA reads TGTGCCAGCAGCTTATCGAACAGGATTACCTATGGCTACACCTTC.

V gene TRBV4-3 combines with J gene TRBJ1-3; D uncertain. Germline CDR1 is LGHNA and CDR2 is YSLEER. This CDR3 region has 16 residues. The germline V and J ends were trimmed by 0 bases and 0 bases, with 9 bases remaining between them. The CDR3 nucleotides read TGCGCCAGCAGCCAAGAGCAGGCCCACTCTGGAAACACCATATATTTT. It codes for CASSQEQAHSGNTIYF.

By share, this clone ranks as medium-sized. The chain has TRBV27 and TRBJ1-1; D uncertain. The CDR3 extends over 13 amino acids. From germline, CDR1 is MNHEY and CDR2 SMNVEV (reference sequence). V was trimmed by 2 bases and J by 5 bases, leaving 9 bases between them. The CDR3 DNA follows: TGTGCCAGCAGTTTACGGGGAGGGACTGAAGCTTTCTTT. Translation: CASSLRGGTEAFF.

This sequence joins TRBV27 and TRBJ1-1; no clear D gene. The germline CDR1 and CDR2 sequences are MNHEY and SMNVEV (reference sequence). CDR3 size: 14 residues. V was cut by 5 bases and J by 5 bases, with 15 bases left in between. This CDR3 is CASSPTGGYTEAFF. CDR3 bases: TGTGCCAGCAGTCCCACGGGAGGTTATACTGAAGCTTTCTTT.

This rearrangement joins TRBV7-3 to TRBJ2-2; D gene unclear. The CDR3 is made up of 14 amino acids. The V end lost 5 bases, the J end lost 4 bases, and 11 bases lay between the germline ends. The germline CDR1 and CDR2 sequences are SGHTA and FQGTGA. As DNA, the CDR3 is TGTGCCAGCAGCCAACCCCACAGCACCGGGGAGCTGTTTTTT. This encodes CASSQPHSTGELFF.

The chain is built from TRBV28 and TRBJ1-2; TRBD1 might be the D (6 bases). Germline V lookup: CDR1 MDHEN, CDR2 SYDVKM. This CDR3 spans 15 amino acids. V gave up 3 bases and J gave up 4 bases, with 15 bases separating them. CDR3 residues: CASSFPDSQAYGYTF. CDR3 DNA: TGTGCCAGCAGTTTCCCGGACAGCCAGGCCTATGGCTACACCTTC.

Comments on this clone: The junction differs from germline at one of its ends, possibly a read error. V and J are TRBV20-1 and TRBJ2-7, with no clear D. This CDR3 spans 11 amino acids. Germline CDR1 DFQATT, CDR2 SNEGSKA (reference sequence). DNA of the CDR3: TGCAGTGCTAGAGATGGCTACGGGCAGTACTTC. It specifies CSARDGYGQYF.

The chain has TRBV7-2 and TRBJ2-7; 8 bases fit TRBD1. The ends lost 7 bases at V and 6 bases at J; junction bases unmatched: 14. The CDR3 covers 15 residues. Germline-derived CDR1 and CDR2 are SGHTA and FQGNSA. The CDR3 DNA follows: TGTGCCAGCACACAAACCGGACAGGGTTTTGCCGAGCAGTACTTC. Translation gives CASTQTGQGFAEQYF.

The chain joins TRBV6-5 to TRBJ2-6; D is ambiguous. CDR3 length: 12 residues. The V and J ends lost 4 bases and 4 bases respectively, with 2 bases between them. Germline loops: CDR1 MNHEY, CDR2 SVGAGI. The CDR3 DNA reads TGTGCCAGCAGTTTGGGGGCCAACGTCCTGACTTTC. This codes for CASSLGANVLTF.

The chain recombines TRBV5-1 with TRBJ2-7; D unresolved. The germline V and J ends were trimmed by 1 base and 2 bases, with 4 bases remaining between them. The CDR3 extends over 12 amino acids. CDR1 and CDR2 (germline): SGHRS, YFSETQ. CDR3 in amino acids: CASSLSPYEQYF. The CDR3 nucleotides are TGCGCCAGCAGCTTGAGTCCCTACGAGCAGTACTTC. Combining the CDR3 with reference TRBV5-1 and TRBJ2-7 gives the whole variable domain KAGVTQTPRYLIKTRGQQVTLSCSPISGHRSVSWYQQTPGQGLQFLFEYFSETQRNKGNFPGRFSGRQFSNSRSEMNVSTLELGDSALYLCASSLSPYEQYFGPGTRLTVT.

The chain employs TRBV12-5 and TRBJ2-5; TRBD2 matches at 10 bases. Germline assignment: CDR1 LGHNT and CDR2 FRNRAP. Unmatched junction bases numbered 9, after V lost 6 bases and J lost 5 bases. The CDR3 is made up of 15 amino acids. CDR3 sequence: CASGPGLATGETQYF. CDR3 DNA sequence: TGTGCTAGTGGCCCGGGACTAGCGACCGGGGAGACCCAGTACTTC.

The count of this clone is one. The CDR3 DNA follows: TGTGCCAGCAGCTTCCAGGACAGGGTACGAGGAGGGGCCAACGTCCTGACTTTC. Its protein is CASSFQDRVRGGANVLTF. The V and J genes are TRBV11-3 and TRBJ2-6; the match to TRBD1 covers 8 bases. V shed 3 bases and J 4 bases; nucleotides not matched to a gene: 11. In germline, CDR1 is SGHNT, CDR2 YENEEA. The length of the CDR3 is 18 residues.

By proportion, this clone is medium-sized (0.01 to 0.1%). J is TRBJ1-1 and V is TRBV18; no firm D call. Germline V CDR1 and CDR2: KGHSH, LQKENI. This CDR3 has 13 residues. Trimming took 2 bases from V and 5 from J, leaving 9 bases between them. The DNA for the CDR3 is TGTGCCAGCTCACCAACCCCGCTGACTGAAGCTTTCTTT. Encoded protein: CASSPTPLTEAFF.

The rearrangement joins TRBV7-3 to TRBJ2-1; D is undetermined. The germline V gene encodes CDR1 SGHTA and CDR2 FQGTGA. The CDR3 runs to 12 residues. V lost 3 bases and J 3 bases, leaving 3 bases between the germline ends. For the CDR3, the DNA is TGTGCCAGCAGCTTCGGCTACAATGAGCAGTTCTTC. It translates to CASSFGYNEQFF.

This clone was observed a handful of times. The genes are TRBV9 and TRBJ1-3; D call uncertain. The CDR3 has 13 residues. Germline V gene data show CDR1 as SGDLS and CDR2 as YYNGEE. Trimming took off 6 bases at V and 1 base at J, with 8 bases between the two ends. The CDR3 here is CASILGSGNTIYF. DNA for the CDR3: TGTGCCAGCATACTTGGATCTGGAAACACCATATATTTT.

This clone was found once. The gene calls are TRBV6-6 and TRBJ1-1, with no clear D. CDR1 is MNHNY, CDR2 SVGAGI, per germline (reference sequence). The CDR3 extends over 15 amino acids. Trimming left V 0 bases short and J 2 bases short, with 10 bases between. As DNA, the CDR3 is TGTGCCAGCAGTTACTCGGGGTACAGAAACACTGAAGCTTTCTTT. Translating it yields CASSYSGYRNTEAFF.

The V and J genes are TRBV10-1 and TRBJ2-3; no reliable D call. The CDR3 spans 13 residues. Trimming removed 3 bases at V and 5 bases at J, with 9 bases between. The germline V gene encodes CDR1 WNHNN and CDR2 SYGVQD (reference sequence). The CDR3 region has the DNA TGCGCCAGCAGTGAACTTCAGCGAGATACGCAGTATTTT. Translating gives CASSELQRDTQYF.